Below are 20 T cell receptor beta chains sequenced from a single sample in a study of cytomegalovirus exposure and HLA in healthy donors. Both 60 Vbeta primers and 13 Jbeta primers went into the PCR. Profiling relied on immunoSEQ multiplex PCR, and the TCRdb table lists in-frame clones only, not all of them. This sample has fewer than 250,000 clones, with 70% to 75% found just once. The sample taken for sequencing was PBMCs. The receptor source for this set is a man aged 25-45 years in good health and CMV-seropositive.

This chain uses TRBV29-1 with TRBJ2-7; a possible D gene is TRBD2 (6 bases). The CDR3 has 13 amino acids. Germline assignment: CDR1 SQVTM and CDR2 ANQGSEA. Deletions cut 1 base from V and 4 bases from J, with 11 bases between. The CDR3 coding sequence is TGCAGCGTTGAAGCTTTGGAGGGTTACGAGCAGTACTTC. Its protein product is CSVEALEGYEQYF.

The rearrangement uses TRBV6-5 and TRBJ2-2, with TRBD2 as a possible D gene (7 bases). The CDR3 spans 15 residues. The V end was cut by 10 bases, the J end by 0 bases, with 15 bases between. CDR1 MNHEY and CDR2 SVGAGI come from the germline V gene. For the CDR3, the DNA is TGTGCCACCTCCTGGGGGGGCTCGAACACCGGGGAGCTGTTTTTT. This encodes CATSWGGSNTGELFF.

The chain uses TRBV2 and TRBJ2-7, with a weak D call TRBD1 (6 bases). V lost 7 bases to trimming and J lost 3 bases, with 16 bases between them. Germline V gene data show CDR1 as SNHLY and CDR2 as FYNNEI. CDR3 length equals 14 residues. The chain's CDR3 is CASMPQGNFYEQYF. CDR3 DNA: TGTGCCAGCATGCCACAGGGTAACTTCTACGAGCAGTACTTC.

In regard to this clone: In the same sample, other DNA sequences code for this CDR3. This rearrangement joins TRBV30 to TRBJ1-5; perhaps TRBD1 as D (5 bases). CDR3 length: 14 amino acids. Trimming left V 3 bases short and J 0 bases short, with 9 bases between. Per the germline V gene, CDR1 is GTSNPN and CDR2 is SVGIG (reference sequence). The chain's CDR3 is CAWRGQGSNQPQHF. The CDR3 DNA reads TGTGCCTGGAGAGGCCAGGGTAGCAATCAGCCCCAGCATTTT.

Note on this clone: An end of the junction does not agree with germline; a read error may underlie this. The chain is built from TRBV7-9 and TRBJ2-7, with unresolved D. The CDR3 is made up of 12 amino acids. Germline-derived CDR1 and CDR2 are SEHNR and FQNEAQ (reference sequence). CDR3 coding DNA: TGTTCCAGCAGCTTAGACTCCCACGAGCAGTACTTC. It is translated as CSSSLDSHEQYF.

The V and J genes are TRBV4-2 and TRBJ2-5; D possibly corresponds to TRBD2 (6 bases). There are 15 residues in the CDR3. Germline V gene sequence: CDR1 LGHNA, CDR2 YNFKEQ. Trimming removed 0 bases at V and 4 bases at J, with 12 bases between. The chain's CDR3 is CASSQEATRGETQYF. The CDR3 DNA sequence: TGTGCCAGCAGCCAAGAAGCGACTAGAGGAGAGACCCAGTACTTC.

J is TRBJ2-7 and V is TRBV2, with TRBD2 matching over 8 bases. Per germline, CDR1 SNHLY and CDR2 FYNNEI. V lost 6 bases, J lost 5 bases, and 12 bases stayed unmatched. This CDR3 region has 15 residues. CDR3 protein: CASSLLAGPTHEQYF. The CDR3 nucleotides read TGTGCCAGCAGCCTCCTAGCGGGCCCTACCCACGAGCAGTACTTC.

The chain couples TRBV28 to TRBJ2-5; 10 bases line up with TRBD1. J lost 4 bases, V lost 5 bases, and 4 bases had no gene match. Per germline, CDR1 MDHEN and CDR2 SYDVKM. This CDR3 contains 14 residues. Here the CDR3 reads CASSPRTGGETQYF. CDR3 sequence (DNA): TGTGCCAGCAGTCCACGGACAGGGGGAGAGACCCAGTACTTC.

The chain recombines TRBV7-3 with TRBJ2-5; tentative D call: TRBD2 (5 bases). Trimming cost V 2 bases and J 1 base, with 11 bases left between them. In germline, CDR1 is SGHTA, CDR2 FQGTGA. CDR3 length equals 15 residues. The CDR3, as DNA: TGTGCCAGCAGCTTAGGCGGGTCCCCCCAAGAGACCCAGTACTTC. It yields the protein CASSLGGSPQETQYF.

The chain carries TRBV19 and TRBJ1-5, with D possibly being TRBD1 (6 bases). From germline, CDR1 is LNHDA and CDR2 SQIVND (reference sequence). Trimming took 7 bases from V and 5 from J, leaving 15 bases between them. CDR3 length: 14 amino acids. CDR3 loop: CASTAWGGHQPQHF. Written as DNA, the CDR3 is TGTGCCAGTACCGCTTGGGGGGGCCATCAGCCCCAGCATTTT.

The genes are TRBV15 and TRBJ2-7; tentatively, D is TRBD2 (5 bases). Germline CDR1 and CDR2: LNHNV and YYDKDF (reference sequence). V gave up 3 bases and J gave up 12 bases, with 12 bases separating them. The CDR3 totals 11 residues. DNA for the CDR3: TGTGCCACCAGCAGGGCCGGGATACTGTACTTC. This translates into CATSRAGILYF.

The gene calls are TRBV18 and TRBJ1-2; TRBD1 aligns across 9 bases. The CDR3 runs to 15 residues. Germline V gene sequence: CDR1 KGHSH, CDR2 LQKENI. V shed 3 bases, J shed 1 base, and the junction held 3 bases outside the gene matches. The DNA of the CDR3 is TGTGCCAGCTCACCCAGACAGGGGGATAACTATGGCTACACCTTC. Protein sequence: CASSPRQGDNYGYTF.

The V and J genes are TRBV5-1 and TRBJ2-1, with TRBD2 as a possible D gene (7 bases). V lost 6 bases and J lost 6, with 16 bases in between. This CDR3 has 14 residues. Per the germline V gene, CDR1 is SGHRS and CDR2 is YFSETQ. CDR3 sequence reads: CASMGGAYSNEQFF. In DNA, the CDR3 is TGCGCCAGCATGGGGGGGGCCTATTCCAATGAGCAGTTCTTC.

V is TRBV30 and J is TRBJ2-1; the match to TRBD2 covers 13 bases. This CDR3 spans 13 amino acids. Trimming at V came to 5 bases and at J to 12 bases, leaving 7 bases not matched to a gene. CDR1 and CDR2 from the germline V gene are GTSNPN and SVGIG (reference sequence). CDR3 coding DNA: TGTGCCTGGGATAGGACTAGCGGGGGATCGCAGTTCTTC. It codes for CAWDRTSGGSQFF.

The rearrangement links TRBV19 to TRBJ2-6; 7 bases are a match to TRBD1. CDR1 and CDR2 from the germline V gene are LNHDA and SQIVND (reference sequence). The length of the CDR3 is 20 residues. Losses at the gene ends were 1 base for V and 0 bases for J; bases not matched to a gene: 12. The CDR3 DNA reads as TGTGCCAGTAGTATAGCGGACAGGCACTCCCCTAACTCTGGGGCCAACGTCCTGACTTTC. Its translation: CASSIADRHSPNSGANVLTF.

This sequence joins TRBV5-4 and TRBJ2-7; TRBD2 aligns across 8 bases. Germline V lookup: CDR1 SGHNT, CDR2 YYREEE (reference sequence). The CDR3 extends over 15 amino acids. Unmatched junction bases numbered 11, after V lost 2 bases and J lost 7 bases. The CDR3 DNA reads as TGTGCCAGCAGCTTACCGGGGGGGAACCCGGGTGAGCAGTACTTC. The encoded protein is CASSLPGGNPGEQYF. The whole variable domain, filled in from reference TRBV5-4 and TRBJ2-7, reads ETGVTQSPTHLIKTRGQQVTLRCSSQSGHNTVSWYQQALGQGPQFIFQYYREEENGRGNFPPRFSGLQFPNYSSELNVNALELDDSALYLCASSLPGGNPGEQYFGPGTRLTVT.

Only one count was recorded for this clone. CDR3 protein: CASSPGSSYGYTF. CDR3 coding DNA: TGTGCCAGTAGCCCGGGTTCGAGCTATGGCTACACCTTC. The chain employs TRBV19 and TRBJ1-2; unclear D gene. The germline gives CDR1 LNHDA, CDR2 SQIVND (reference sequence). The V gene lost 6 bases and the J gene lost 4 bases, with 12 bases spanning the gap. The CDR3 loop spans 13 amino acids.

The J gene is TRBJ2-3, the V gene TRBV19; D gene unclear. The CDR3 totals 14 residues. The germline V gene encodes CDR1 LNHDA and CDR2 SQIVND (reference sequence). The V gene lost 7 bases and the J gene lost 2 bases, with 13 bases spanning the gap. The CDR3 loop reads CASMERGATDTQYF. CDR3 nucleotide sequence: TGTGCCAGTATGGAACGCGGAGCCACAGATACGCAGTATTTT.

This clone was seen a few times. CDR3 loop: CASSSRGPSYEQYF. The DNA for the CDR3 is TGTGCCAGCTCATCCAGGGGGCCTTCCTACGAGCAGTACTTC. The V and J genes are TRBV18 and TRBJ2-7; TRBD1 agrees at 8 bases. V lost 5 bases, J lost 1 base, and 4 bases stayed unmatched. Per germline, CDR1 KGHSH and CDR2 LQKENI. The CDR3 is 14 residues long.

The chain employs TRBV7-3 and TRBJ1-1; the D is unclear. The V gene lost 5 bases and the J gene lost 1 base, with 11 bases spanning the gap. The germline CDR1 and CDR2 sequences are SGHTA and FQGTGA. This CDR3 contains 14 residues. The CDR3 region has the DNA TGTGCCAGCAGCCCCGGCGGCAGGAACACTGAAGCTTTCTTT. As protein: CASSPGGRNTEAFF.